This entry is about one TCR beta chain. What it binds is unknown. This sample stems from a study of T cell responses to AZD1222 COVID-19 vaccine. Study results and caveats: Baseline seropositives among AZD1222 recipients totaled only five to seven.

Clones were read by immunoSEQ multiplex PCR, and TCRdb kept only the in-frame ones, dropping some. This sample has about 160,000 clones, with around 90% found just once. CDR1 and CDR2 (germline): LNHDA, SQIVND (reference sequence). The CDR3 covers 15 residues. V shed 7 bases and J shed 2 bases, with 15 bases lying between them. The source material was peripheral blood, sampled on day 0 of MenACWY control vaccination. The TCR sequence derives from an adult in good health. The chain uses TRBV19 and TRBJ1-5, with a weak D call TRBD1 (5 bases). CDR3 amino acids: CASNSWGEGNQPQHF. DNA for the CDR3: TGTGCCAGTAACTCCTGGGGGGAGGGCAATCAGCCCCAGCATTTT.